This T cell receptor beta chain was identified during a study of shared clonotypes between healthy human individuals. The germline V gene has CDR1 LNHDA and CDR2 SQIVND (reference sequence). The CDR3 is made up of 9 amino acids. Trimming removed 11 bases at V and 7 bases at J, with 9 bases between. As defined, naive CD8 cells were CD45RO-negative and positively selected for CCR7, with terminally differentiated effector memory CD45RA+ cells excluded. Across several immunoSEQ plates, the genomic DNA of each subset was split evenly. Clones were read by immunoSEQ multiplex PCR, and TCRdb kept only the in-frame ones, dropping some. The sample contains about 2.1 million clones, about 94% of which appear only once.

Sequenced: naive CD8+ T cells from PBMCs. The chain employs TRBV19 and TRBJ2-7; D is uncertain. The sequence was collected from a man aged 18 to 30 in good health. Some clones in this sample may be carry-over from other donors' samples. CDR3 coding DNA: TGTGCCGACCCCGGGGAGCAGTACTTC. Amino acids: CADPGEQYF. The complete variable domain, with remaining parts taken from reference TRBV19 and TRBJ2-7, reads DGGITQSPKYLFRKEGQNVTLSCEQNLNHDAMYWYRQDPGQGLRLIYYSQIVNDFQKGDIAEGYSVSREKKESFPLTVTSAQKNPTAFYLCADPGEQYFGPGTRLTVT.